The clone carrying this T cell receptor (beta chain) has only one observation. The sample comes from a study of blood T cell repertoires in COVID-19. V trimming: 4 bases; J trimming: 7 bases; junction bases outside the gene matches: 11. Germline V CDR1 and CDR2: SGHNT, YYREEE (reference sequence). The CDR3 covers 17 residues. Profiled with immunoSEQ multiplex PCR; TCRdb holds only in-frame clones, not every one. The sample records around 310,000 clones, 80% to 90% being singletons. Those enrolled, adults aged 18 to 89 years, came from some 25 US areas. Recovered participants had two consecutive negative NP/OP PCR tests, healthcare professional clearance, or symptom resolution.

Sequenced sample: PBMCs or T cells enriched from blood (not recorded which). The V gene is TRBV5-4, the J gene TRBJ2-3; 14 bases agree with TRBD2. The clonotype comes from a man aged 25-45 years who had recovered from COVID-19. CDR3 residues: CASSARTSGGPGNTQYF. In nucleotides, the CDR3 is TGTGCCAGCAGCGCCAGGACTAGCGGGGGGCCAGGGAATACGCAGTATTTT.